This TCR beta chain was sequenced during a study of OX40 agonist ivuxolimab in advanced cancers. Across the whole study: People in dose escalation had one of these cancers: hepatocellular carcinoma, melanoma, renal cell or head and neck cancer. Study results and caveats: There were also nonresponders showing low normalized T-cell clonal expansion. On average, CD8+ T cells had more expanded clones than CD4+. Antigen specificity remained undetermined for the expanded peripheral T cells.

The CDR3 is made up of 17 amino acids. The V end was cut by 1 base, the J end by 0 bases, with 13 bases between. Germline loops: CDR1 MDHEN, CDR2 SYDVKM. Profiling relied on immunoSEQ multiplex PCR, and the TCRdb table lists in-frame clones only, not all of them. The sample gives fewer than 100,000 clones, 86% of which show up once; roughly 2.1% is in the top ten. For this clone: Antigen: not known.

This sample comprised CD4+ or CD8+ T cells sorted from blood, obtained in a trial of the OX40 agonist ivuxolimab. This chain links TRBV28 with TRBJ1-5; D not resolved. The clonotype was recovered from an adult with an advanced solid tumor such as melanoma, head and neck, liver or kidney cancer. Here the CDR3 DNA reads TGTGCCAGCAGTTTATTAGGGCAGATCCATAGCAATCAGCCCCAGCATTTT. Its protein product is CASSLLGQIHSNQPQHF.